This TCR beta chain was sequenced for a study of shared clonotypes between healthy human individuals (dated by TCRdb to the early 2020s). Regarding the complete study: The cohort included a few men and two women between 18 and 49 years of age. To estimate repertoire size and how much clonotypes are shared between individuals, the study performed deep sequencing of blood TCR repertoires from a handful of healthy adults. Different laboratories and diverse techniques were used to prepare libraries and sequence TCR repertoires, to increase sequencing depth and limit assay-specific biases. Between about 0.8 and 9.5 billion PBMCs per donor were obtained by leukapheresis.

Using the deep immunoSEQ assay, multiplex PCR amplified TCR CDR3 regions from genomic DNA. For each cell subset, the extracted genomic DNA was distributed evenly across all wells of several immunoSEQ 96-well plates, and each plate served as one replicate. For unsorted PBMC, approximately 290 ng genomic DNA, equal to roughly 33,000 T cell genomes, was loaded into each replicate PCR. Genomic DNA from unsorted PBMC was sequenced over ten immunoSEQ deep assay plates. Purified libraries were quantified with a Qubit 3.0 fluorometer, sized on a Bioanalyzer 2100, and re-quantified with the KAPA Library Quantification kit. Every immunoSEQ 96-well plate was sequenced on a separate single-read 150-cycle Illumina NextSeq 550 flow cell. The published analysis was carried out like this. Because the immunoSEQ output included only junctional sequences and no quality scores, the filtering could not be the same as the filtering used for full-length reads. To assign V/J genes and CDR3, sequences were annotated against IMGT germline references using PyIR, a Python wrapper for IgBLAST v1.9. Reads were filtered out if the reads had weak V/J assignments (E-value above 1e-6), no CDR3, stop codons, out-of-frame junctions, or ambiguous translated residues. V3J clonotypes were defined by identical inferred V gene, J gene, and CDR3 amino acid sequence. Percentage overlap between repertoires was calculated by dividing the number of shared unique clonotypes by the size of the smaller repertoire. Three approaches were used to assess repertoire richness: RTK rarefaction, the Chao1 estimator, and Recon v2.1 estimates of unobserved clonotypes. TCRdb obtained this table from immuneACCESS and retained in-frame rearrangements with V and J assigned. These tables miss some clones; where compared with another copy, unresolved V genes account for less than half of the shortfall, and the remainder is unexplained. The V and J calls and clone size come from that table; D and trimming were worked out from the DNA. In all, the sample holds 500,000 to 650,000 clones, and around 80% of those were seen once. The ten largest clones capture approximately 12% of the sample.

Points on this clone: Its antigen remains undetermined. Base qualities are not provided; no much larger clone lies one nucleotide away.

Healthy HIV-negative adults with no recently reported acute infections or vaccinations were included as donors. Only Caucasian adults living in Nashville, Tennessee, USA were represented among the donors. For unsorted samples, some 100 million PBMCs were counted and genomic DNA was extracted with the QIAamp DNA Blood Mini kit. Blood was obtained by leukapheresis, after which PBMCs were separated by Ficoll-Histopaque density gradient centrifugation and cryopreserved in liquid nitrogen vapor phase. What the research found in general, with its limitations: Sampling was limited to blood, and TCR repertoires in tissue likely differ from TCR repertoires in blood. Pairwise subsampling indicated that sequencing depth was expected to affect the degree of clonotype sharing among donors. The genetic and exposure-history diversity represented was limited by the small number of donors.

For CDR1 and CDR2, the germline V gene lists LGHNA and YNFKEQ. At the junction V is shortened by 1 base and J by 6 bases, with 16 bases in between. Inclusive of the bounding cysteine and phenylalanine, the CDR3 is 16 residues long. Left in the record is the CDR3 DNA by itself, 48 bases read in frame from the first base. Sequencing used PBMCs. The receptor chain draws on TRBV4-2 and TRBJ2-1; no D gene can be assigned with confidence. This TCR came from a woman aged 40-49 years in good health. Some clones in this sample may be carry-over from other donors' samples. The DNA reads as follows: TGTGCCAGCAGCCAAGCTGTGGGATCTTTAGGCAATGAGCAGTTCTTC. Its coded protein is CASSQAVGSLGNEQFF.